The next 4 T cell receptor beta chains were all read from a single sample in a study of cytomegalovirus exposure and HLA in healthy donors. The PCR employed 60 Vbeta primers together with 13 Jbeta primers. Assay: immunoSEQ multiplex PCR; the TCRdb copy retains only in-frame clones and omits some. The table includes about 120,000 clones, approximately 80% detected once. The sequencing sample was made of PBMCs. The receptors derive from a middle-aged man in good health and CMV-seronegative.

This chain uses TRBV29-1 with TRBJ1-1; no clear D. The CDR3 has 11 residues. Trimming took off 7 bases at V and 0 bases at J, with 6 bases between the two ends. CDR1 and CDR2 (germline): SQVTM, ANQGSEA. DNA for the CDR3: TGCAGCGCTCGGTTGAACACTGAAGCTTTCTTT. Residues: CSARLNTEAFF.

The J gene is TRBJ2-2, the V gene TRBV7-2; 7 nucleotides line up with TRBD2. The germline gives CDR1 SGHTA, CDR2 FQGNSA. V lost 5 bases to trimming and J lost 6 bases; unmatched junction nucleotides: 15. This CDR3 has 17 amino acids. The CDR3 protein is CASSATMAGVKSGELFF. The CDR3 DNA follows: TGTGCCAGCAGCGCCACTATGGCGGGAGTAAAATCCGGGGAGCTGTTTTTT. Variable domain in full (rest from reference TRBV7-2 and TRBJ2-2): GAGVSQSPSNKVTEKGKDVELRCDPISGHTALYWYRQSLGQGLEFLIYFQGNSAPDKSGLPSDRFSAERTGGSVSTLTIQRTQQEDSAVYLCASSATMAGVKSGELFFGEGSRLTVL.

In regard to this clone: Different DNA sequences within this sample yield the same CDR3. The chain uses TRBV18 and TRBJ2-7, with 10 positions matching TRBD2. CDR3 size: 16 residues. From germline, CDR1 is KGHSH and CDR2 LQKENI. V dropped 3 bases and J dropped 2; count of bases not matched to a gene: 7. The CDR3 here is CASSPVVAGGAYEQYF. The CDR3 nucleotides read TGTGCCAGCTCACCGGTAGTAGCGGGAGGTGCCTACGAGCAGTACTTC.

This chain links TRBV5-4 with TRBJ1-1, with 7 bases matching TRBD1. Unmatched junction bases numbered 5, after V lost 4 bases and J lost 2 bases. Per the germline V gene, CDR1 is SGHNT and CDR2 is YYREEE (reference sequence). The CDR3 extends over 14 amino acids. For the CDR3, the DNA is TGTGCCAGCAGCGCGGGACAGAGAAACACTGAAGCTTTCTTT. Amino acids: CASSAGQRNTEAFF.